This TCR beta chain was documented in a study of T cells in Graves' hyperthyroidism and ophthalmopathy. Whole-study results and caveats: The blood repertoire included most of the expanded thyroid clonotypes above 0.001.

RNA transcripts were the template for amplifying TCR beta CDR3 regions. A set of HTBI primers served as the primers for a first-round RT-PCR of the TCR CDR3. TCRdb used MiXCR to reprocess the multiplex PCR reads, holding one entry per CDR3 protein. The sample shows around 300,000 distinct CDR3 sequences, about 25% of them seen only once. Lactation, pregnancy, other autoimmune disease or uncontrolled infection led to exclusion of patients. Used for diagnoses were clinical symptoms, serum thyroxine and TRAb, thyroid ultrasound and orbital computed tomography. Concerning this clonotype itself: Its antigen remains unknown.

The CDR3 loop spans 14 amino acids. Unmatched junction bases numbered 6, after V lost 6 bases and J lost 6 bases. The germline V gene has CDR1 ENHRY and CDR2 SYGVKD. The rearrangement joins TRBV10-3 to TRBJ1-5, with 9 positions matching TRBD1. Material for sequencing was blood. The TCR originated in a man aged 40-50 years with Graves' hyperthyroidism that later progressed to Graves' ophthalmopathy. CDR3 protein: CAIREQGAGQPQHF. In DNA, the CDR3 is TGTGCCATCAGGGAACAGGGGGCAGGTCAGCCCCAGCATTTT.